This paragraph covers one T cell receptor (beta chain) sequence. Per the authors' pipeline: Reference gene primer amplification yielded estimated nucleated cell counts. The method was immunoSEQ multiplex PCR; TCRdb's version includes in-frame clones alone and lacks a portion of them. Clone size and V and J calls were adopted from that table, with D and trimming inferred from the DNA. The repertoire holds some 280,000 clones, with about nine tenths as singletons. Trimming cost V 3 bases and J 7 bases; bases outside gene matches: 14. Per the germline V gene, CDR1 is SGHRS and CDR2 is YFSETQ. CDR3 size: 17 residues. The entry originates in a study of blood T cell repertoires in COVID-19. Study-wide context: Some COVID-19 samples were acute and others convalescent; all came from the United States, Italy and Spain.

The rearrangement uses TRBV5-1 and TRBJ2-1, with 9 bases matching TRBD1. The receptor was derived from a woman in her forties who had recovered from COVID-19. Sequenced material: peripheral blood. The chain's CDR3 is CASSSPTTGQGGNEQFF. CDR3 sequence (DNA): TGCGCCAGCAGCTCCCCCACTACGGGACAGGGTGGGAATGAGCAGTTCTTC.